This T cell receptor beta chain was sequenced for a study of quantifying T cell responses using KT2 cells (dated by TCRdb to about 2017). Broadly, across the study: RNA was DNase-treated and reverse transcribed with TCR alpha and beta constant-region primers, mostly using SuperScript III. To avoid over-amplification, PCR2 was carried out as a SYBR Green qPCR and halted once a predetermined fluorescence threshold was reached. The efficiency of the T4 ligation step under optimum conditions was estimated to be above 9%. Overall study results and their limits: KT2 sequences were still detected at the lowest spike-in tested, roughly one KT2 cell per 100,000 PBMC. The numbers of KT2 alpha and beta sequences increased linearly with the number of input KT2 cells across several orders of magnitude. No side-by-side comparison between this pipeline and other TCR sequencing techniques was included in the study. Detection of KT2 sequences showed saturation at very high KT2 spike-in numbers.

According to the germline V gene, CDR1 reads SGDLS and CDR2 reads YYNGEE. Counted from cysteine to phenylalanine, this CDR3 has 20 amino acids. Only CDR3 DNA is held: 60 bases, read in frame from base 1. V loses 0 bases at its end and J loses 1 base; junction bases beyond the gene matches: 9. To prepare the library, UMI-ligation and nested PCR was applied. T4 RNA ligase 1 was used to ligate a single-stranded oligonucleotide containing the Illumina SP2 sequence and a UMI to the 3' end of the cDNA. PCR1 consisted of 4 cycles (98 degrees C 15 s, 69 degrees C 30 s, 72 degrees C 40 s), and for the beta primer an equimolar mix of RC1.1 and RC1.2 was used to cover TRBC1 and TRBC2. From PCR2 onward, TCR alpha and beta chains were processed separately, and sample indices and Illumina adaptors were added. The UMI, placed after an 8-base spacer, consisted of 12 random nucleotides arranged as two hexamers with a spacer between them. Libraries were sequenced on an Illumina MiSeq with v2 2x251 paired-end chemistry, typically around eleven samples per run. To boost diversity, each sequencing library was supplemented with PhiX DNA at about 4.5-7%. In the source study's methods: Raw reads were converted to FASTQ with bcl2fastq and demultiplexed by dual indices using Demultiplexor. V and J genes were assigned by Decombinator through tag matching, with a single base-pair mismatch permitted. Collapsinator used UMIs to correct both sequencing errors and frequency errors arising from PCR heterogeneity. CDR3Translator converted Decombinator identifiers into nucleotide sequence, translated that sequence into amino acids, and extracted CDR3 based on C- and N-terminal motifs. Each distinct KT2 TCR was counted as a cluster of KT2 sequences sharing one unique molecular identifier. TCRdb reprocessed the public reads (quality trimming at Q25 with fastp, clone calling with MiXCR) and kept in-frame beta chains. Entries that share a CDR3 protein sequence are merged under the most common genes and DNA. The V and J calls and clone size are TCRdb's, not the authors'. Recorded for this sample are about 32,000 distinct CDR3 sequences; under 7.5% of them occurred a single time. Together, the top ten hold around 16% of the sample.

To note about this clonotype: Its target antigen remains unknown. No base qualities exist here, and no much larger clone lies one base off it.

To test the sensitivity and accuracy of the pipeline, known numbers of KT2, a T cell clone whose TCR had already been sequenced, were spiked into unfractionated PBMC. A range of KT2-to-PBMC ratios was generated by mixing KT2 cells with a fixed number of PBMC. The source of this sequence is a human donor. The chain was built from TRBV9 and TRBJ2-1, with 14 bases in between that match TRBD2. The specimen was PBMCs spiked with cells of the T cell clone KT2. The nucleotide sequence is TGTGCCAGCAGCGTAGGCTCTGGGACTAGCGGGGGCCAATCCTACAATGAGCAGTTCTTC. Translation gives CASSVGSGTSGGQSYNEQFF.